This T cell receptor beta chain originates from a study of CD4 T cells in relation to SARS-CoV-2 and coronaviruses. Study-wide background: ViraFEST: approximately 10-day antigen culture of PBMCs, then TCR beta CDR3 sequencing. The study's findings and limits: Compared with monoreactive clones, crossreactive clones showed significantly weaker SARS-CoV-2 expansion.

Clones were sequenced by immunoSEQ multiplex PCR, and TCRdb holds only the in-frame ones, with some missing. The data show about 18,000 clones, about 80% seen once. Comment on this clone: Its matching antigen is unknown.

V lost 2 bases and J lost 2, with 8 bases in between. Germline values: CDR1 MNHEY, CDR2 SVGAGI. This CDR3 is built from 14 residues. The unexposed donors gave CD4+ T cells in 2011-2018, prior to COVID-19. After approximately 10 days of culture, CD4+ T cells were isolated. The material sequenced was CD4+ T cells from PBMCs, cultured in vitro. This clonotype was sampled from a human donor in good health. This chain links TRBV6-5 with TRBJ2-3; D unresolved. This CDR3 reads CASSYGIHTDTQYF. CDR3 nucleotide sequence: TGTGCCAGCAGTTACGGGATCCACACAGATACGCAGTATTTT.